This T cell receptor beta chain was profiled in a study of control samples from healthy donors and cancer patients. Data came from immunoSEQ multiplex PCR; TCRdb stores just in-frame clones and leaves some out. There are 150,000 to 200,000 clones in the sample, with approximately 2.2% held by the top ten. Per the germline V gene, CDR1 is LGHNT and CDR2 is FRNRAP. Trimming stripped 6 bases from V and 5 bases from J, with 6 bases between. CDR3 length: 11 amino acids. Sequenced material: blood. This chain links TRBV12-5 with TRBJ2-3, with D unresolved. The clonotype originates from a woman in her twenties or thirties in good health. As DNA, the CDR3 is TGTGCTAGTGGCTCGAGAGATACGCAGTATTTT. It codes for CASGSRDTQYF.